This T cell receptor beta chain was retrieved from a study of T cells in Graves' hyperthyroidism and ophthalmopathy. The study's findings and limits: Ophthalmopathy onset followed model prediction by a median approximately six months.

As regards this clonotype: What it recognizes is unknown.

Based on clinical symptoms, serum thyroxine and TRAb, thyroid ultrasound and orbital computed tomography, diagnoses were reached. Sample collection date corresponds to first hyperthyroidism diagnosis, prior to any ophthalmopathy symptoms. Amplification of TCR beta CDR3 regions was performed using RNA transcripts as template. In the first-round RT-PCR of the TCR CDR3, the HTBI primer set was used. TCRdb called the multiplex PCR reads again in MiXCR, with one record for every CDR3 protein. The repertoire has about 770,000 distinct CDR3 sequences, roughly a sixth of them found once; the top ten carry over 15%. The sample comprised blood. The receptor was derived from a woman aged 50 to 65 with Graves' hyperthyroidism that later progressed to Graves' ophthalmopathy.

The CDR3 DNA sequence: TGCGCCAGCAGCTTGGCGCAGGGGGAGAACACCGGGGAGCTGTTTTTT. Encoded protein: CASSLAQGENTGELFF. This chain connects TRBV5-1 to TRBJ2-2; 7 positions agree with TRBD1. This CDR3 contains 16 residues. Germline V gene lookup returns CDR1 SGHRS and CDR2 YFSETQ. J lost 1 base, V lost 0 bases, and 3 bases had no gene match.